This T cell receptor (beta chain) is drawn from a study of T cells expressing NK-cell markers. Study-wide context: There were seven HCMV-seropositive donors and one seronegative donor among the eight sequenced. Study findings and constraints: Nothing established the HCMV specificity of expanded NKG2C+ T cell clones.

Germline V lookup: CDR1 SGHRS, CDR2 YFSETQ. The CDR3 has 17 residues. Points on this clonotype: The target antigen is unknown.

With the 5' RACE reads reprocessed, TCRdb shows one record per CDR3 protein and no DNA. This repertoire comprises 200,000 to 300,000 distinct CDR3 sequences; its ten largest clones make up about 4.2%. The origin of this receptor is a woman between 18 and 70 years old in good health. V gene TRBV5-1 combines with J gene TRBJ2-5; TCRdb's D call of TRBD2 is untestable without DNA. Sequencing used blood T cells: a sorted CD56 or NKG2C T cell subset, CD4+ or CD8+ T cells, or bulk PBMC T cells (not recorded which). The CDR3 sequence is CASRDRGLGGGGETQYF.